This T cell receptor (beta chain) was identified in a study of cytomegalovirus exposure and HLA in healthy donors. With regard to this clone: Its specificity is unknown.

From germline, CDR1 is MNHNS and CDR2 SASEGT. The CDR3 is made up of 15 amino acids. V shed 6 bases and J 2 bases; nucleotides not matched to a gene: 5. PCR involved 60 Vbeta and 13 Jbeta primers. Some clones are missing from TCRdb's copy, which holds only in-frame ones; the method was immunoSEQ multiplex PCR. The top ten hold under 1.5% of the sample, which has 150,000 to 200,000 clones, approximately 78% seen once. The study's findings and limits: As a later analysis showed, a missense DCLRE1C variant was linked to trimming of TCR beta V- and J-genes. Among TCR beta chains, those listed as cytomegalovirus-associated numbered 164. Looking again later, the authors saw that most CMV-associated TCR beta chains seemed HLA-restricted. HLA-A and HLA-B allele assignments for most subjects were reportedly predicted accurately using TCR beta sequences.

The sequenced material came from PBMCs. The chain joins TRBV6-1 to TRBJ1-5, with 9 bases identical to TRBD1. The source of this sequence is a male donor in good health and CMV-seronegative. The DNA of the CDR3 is TGTGCCAGCAGGAAACAGGGGGCCGGCAATCAGCCCCAGCATTTT. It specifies CASRKQGAGNQPQHF.